This TCR beta chain emerged from a study of blood T cells in healthy people across ages. Concerning this clonotype: Its antigen remains unidentified.

Germline V gives CDR1 SGHRS, CDR2 YFSETQ. The V and J ends lost 4 bases and 1 base, in that order; junction bases with no gene match: 13. The CDR3 loop spans 19 amino acids. Study outcomes and limitations: It was held that diversity estimates obtained from one million T cells represented underestimates.

A J-beta primer mix and a sample-barcoded 5' primer were used in a second PCR of roughly 6 to 12 cycles. Each sample yielded at least 3 million CDR3-containing paired-end reads. TCRdb re-called the 5' RACE reads through MiXCR, storing one row per CDR3 protein. The repertoire consists of approximately 1.5 million distinct CDR3 sequences, with approximately 43% occurring once and the leading ten covering 4%. Sequencing was done on a sample of blood. The chain joins TRBV5-1 to TRBJ2-7, with 14 bases lining up with TRBD2. The receptor comes from a woman aged 18-29 years in good health. The CDR3, as DNA: TGCGCCAGCAGCAAAGGACTAGCGGGAGGACCCACTTTTTCCTACGAGCAGTACTTC. It translates to CASSKGLAGGPTFSYEQYF. Combining the CDR3 with reference TRBV5-1 and TRBJ2-7 gives the whole variable domain KAGVTQTPRYLIKTRGQQVTLSCSPISGHRSVSWYQQTPGQGLQFLFEYFSETQRNKGNFPGRFSGRQFSNSRSEMNVSTLELGDSALYLCASSKGLAGGPTFSYEQYFGPGTRLTVT.